This passage covers 8 T cell receptor beta chains from one sample sequenced in a study of T cells in Graves' hyperthyroidism and ophthalmopathy. RNA transcripts provided the source from which TCR beta CDR3 regions were amplified. First-round RT-PCR of the TCR CDR3 relied on the HTBI primer set. TCRdb re-called the multiplex PCR reads through MiXCR, storing one row per CDR3 protein. The sample records over 500,000 distinct CDR3 sequences, about a sixth being singletons. The source material was blood. Receptor source: a woman younger than 30 with Graves' ophthalmopathy.

This chain joins TRBV19 and TRBJ2-1, with 11 bases matching TRBD2. Germline CDR1 is LNHDA and CDR2 is SQIVND (reference sequence). V lost 1 base to trimming and J lost 8 bases; unmatched junction nucleotides: 7. CDR3 size: 16 residues. CDR3 DNA: TGTGCCAGTAGTATAGGCGCTTTAGCGGGAGGGGATGAGCAGTTCTTC. The encoded protein is CASSIGALAGGDEQFF.

This clonotype was picked up many times. The gene calls are TRBV20-1 and TRBJ2-3, with 7 bases lining up with TRBD2. In germline, CDR1 is DFQATT, CDR2 SNEGSKA (reference sequence). The CDR3 is 15 amino acids. The V and J ends lost 1 base and 3 bases, in that order; junction bases with no gene match: 7. The CDR3 reads CSARVVGGRTDTQYF. CDR3 DNA sequence: TGCAGTGCTAGAGTAGTTGGCGGGAGAACAGATACGCAGTATTTT.

This clonotype occurred a few times. An end of the junction does not agree with germline; a read error may underlie this. The rearrangement uses TRBV29-1 and TRBJ2-3; tentatively, D is TRBD2 (5 bases). The CDR3 is 14 amino acids. Looked up from germline, CDR1 is SQVTM and CDR2 is ANQGSEA. CDR3 in amino acids: CSAEIARTTDTQYF. DNA for the CDR3: TGCAGCGCTGAAATAGCGAGAACCACAGATACGCAGTATTTT.

This clonotype was recorded many times. The rearrangement uses TRBV28 and TRBJ1-3; D not resolved. CDR3 length: 15 amino acids. Germline CDR1 MDHEN, CDR2 SYDVKM. The germline V and J ends were trimmed by 3 bases and 0 bases, with 9 bases remaining between them. CDR3 region: CASSLTRASGNTIYF. The CDR3 nucleotides read TGTGCCAGCAGTTTGACCCGGGCCTCTGGAAACACCATATATTTT.

This clonotype was observed a few times. In DNA form, the CDR3 reads TGTGCCAGCACCAGCGACGTTTCATGGGGTCCCCGCACAGATACGCAGTATTTT. Amino acids: CASTSDVSWGPRTDTQYF. This rearrangement joins TRBV5-8 to TRBJ2-3; D is undetermined. Deletions cut 6 bases from V and 1 base from J, with 24 bases between. The CDR3 is 18 amino acids. CDR1 and CDR2 from the germline V gene are SGHTS and YDEGEE.

The V gene is TRBV28, the J gene TRBJ1-4; 9 bases are shared with TRBD1. This CDR3 has 17 amino acids. Germline CDR1 is MDHEN and CDR2 is SYDVKM. With 8 bases clipped from V and 7 bases from J, the junction kept 17 bases outside the gene matches. CDR3 sequence reads: CASAPGDRAVYLEKLFF. The CDR3 DNA reads as TGTGCCAGCGCCCCTGGGGACAGGGCAGTTTATCTTGAAAAACTGTTTTTT. The complete variable domain, with remaining parts taken from reference TRBV28 and TRBJ1-4, reads DVKVTQSSRYLVKRTGEKVFLECVQDMDHENMFWYRQDPGLGLRLIYFSYDVKMKEKGDIPEGYSVSREKKERFSLILESASTNQTSMYLCASAPGDRAVYLEKLFFGSGTQLSVL.

This clonotype was detected many times. The V gene is TRBV7-2, the J gene TRBJ2-3; TRBD2 matches 8 bases. Germline V gene data show CDR1 as SGHTA and CDR2 as FQGNSA. The J segment lost 1 base and the V segment lost 4 bases, leaving 4 bases of the junction unmatched. The CDR3 spans 15 residues. DNA for the CDR3: TGTGCCAGCAGCTCGACTAGCGCTCGCACAGATACGCAGTATTTT. It yields the protein CASSSTSARTDTQYF. Using reference TRBV7-2 and TRBJ2-3 for the parts outside the CDR3, the full variable domain is GAGVSQSPSNKVTEKGKDVELRCDPISGHTALYWYRQSLGQGLEFLIYFQGNSAPDKSGLPSDRFSAERTGGSVSTLTIQRTQQEDSAVYLCASSSTSARTDTQYFGPGTRLTVL.

This clonotype appeared many times. The CDR3 protein is CASSEERGTANYGYTF. DNA of the CDR3: TGTGCCAGCAGTGAAGAACGGGGGACAGCTAACTATGGCTACACCTTC. V is TRBV2 and J is TRBJ1-2, with 7 bases aligning to TRBD1. This CDR3 has 16 residues. The trim removed 1 base at V and 0 bases at J, leaving 5 bases unmatched. CDR1 and CDR2 from the germline V gene are SNHLY and FYNNEI.